This is a list of T cell receptor beta chains from one sample in a study of blood T cell repertoires in COVID-19. The repertoire was sequenced with immunoSEQ multiplex PCR; TCRdb's copy has only in-frame clones and lacks some. The data show about 130,000 clones, around 89% seen once. Sequenced sample: peripheral blood. All receptors come from a man aged 55 to 69 with COVID-19, enrolled during active disease. Each CDR3 is given with its conserved first and last residue. D genes are given only for firm matches. Only part of the rows carry a size: once, few, many, or a class if the clone is expanded.

v_call	d_call	j_call	clone_size	cdr3_nt	cdr3_aa
TRBV24-1	TRBD1	TRBJ2-3	NA	TGTGCCACCAGTGAACCGGACAGGGAACCTACGCAGTATTTT	CATSEPDREPTQYF
TRBV5-1	TRBD2	TRBJ2-3	NA	TGCGCCAGCAGCACCCTTAGCGGGGGGGGCACAGATACGCAGTATTTT	CASSTLSGGGTDTQYF
TRBV5-1	TRBD1	TRBJ1-4	once	TGCGCCAGCAGCTTGCGACAGGGTAATGAAAAACTGTTTTTT	CASSLRQGNEKLFF
TRBV5-1	NA	TRBJ1-2	NA	TGCGCCAGCAGCTCTCAGGGTAGCTATGGCTACACCTTC	CASSSQGSYGYTF
TRBV7-2	TRBD1	TRBJ1-2	NA	TGTGCCAGCAGTATTTCGGGACAGGGTCTTTCTGGCTACACCTTC	CASSISGQGLSGYTF
TRBV11-2	NA	TRBJ1-1	once	TGTGCCAGCAGCTTAGTCGGGGGGTTTGATGAAGCTTTCTTT	CASSLVGGFDEAFF
TRBV19	TRBD1	TRBJ2-7	NA	TGTGCCAGTAGTATGGACAGGGAAGGCGAGCAGTACTTC	CASSMDREGEQYF
TRBV7-9	NA	TRBJ1-1	NA	TGTGCCAGCAGCTTAGCGAGGCAACTAAACACTGAAGCTTTCTTT	CASSLARQLNTEAFF
TRBV19	TRBD1	TRBJ1-5	NA	TGTGCCAGTAGTAACTCCGGGACAGGGGGGAATCAGCCCCAGCATTTT	CASSNSGTGGNQPQHF
TRBV5-4	TRBD1	TRBJ1-2	NA	TGTGCCAGCAGCTGGGGACAGCAACCTTCCTACTATGGCTACACCTTC	CASSWGQQPSYYGYTF
TRBV6-5	NA	TRBJ1-1	NA	TGTGCCAGCAGTTACCCGGGGGGGCGAGGCACTGAAGCTTTCTTT	CASSYPGGRGTEAFF
TRBV7-2	NA	TRBJ1-2	NA	TGTGCCAGCAGCTTAGCAGCCTTTTATGGCTACACCTTC	CASSLAAFYGYTF
TRBV6-5	TRBD2	TRBJ2-1	NA	TGTGCCAGCAATCTAGCGGGGGGGCCCTATGAGCAGTTCTTC	CASNLAGGPYEQFF
TRBV9	TRBD2	TRBJ2-7	NA	TGTGCCAGCAGCGCTAGCGGGGTCCACGCCTACGAGCAGTACTTC	CASSASGVHAYEQYF
TRBV27	NA	TRBJ1-1	NA	TGTGCCAGCTTTCAGTCCCCAAAGATGAACACTGAAGCTTTCTTT	CASFQSPKMNTEAFF